The 20 T cell receptor beta chains in this list originate from one sample, sequenced in a study of T cell responses to AZD1222 COVID-19 vaccine (dated by TCRdb to the early 2020s). In the paper's terms, the time point label means: baseline before first vaccination. Library preparation employed the immunoSEQ multiplex PCR assay. TCRdb mirrors the immuneACCESS table, restricted to in-frame sequences. Some clones are absent from its copies; in checked studies, under half trace to an unresolved V gene, and the reason for the others is unknown. The sample table holds 100,000 to 150,000 clones, of which 65% to 90% were seen once. The ten largest make up approximately 20% of the sample. Specimen: peripheral blood, collected on day 0 of AZD1222 vaccination. Receptors were obtained from an adult in good health.

V and J are TRBV3-1 (or the pseudogene TRBV3-2) and TRBJ2-2; D gene ambiguous. The CDR3 runs to 12 residues. CDR1 and CDR2 (germline): LGHDT, YNNKEL (reference sequence). V was cut by 4 bases and J by 5 bases, with 5 bases left in between. The CDR3 sequence: CASSPRTGELFF. Written as DNA, the CDR3 is TGTGCCAGCAGCCCCCGGACCGGGGAGCTGTTTTTT.

The J gene is TRBJ1-1, the V gene TRBV6-5; 9 bases align to TRBD1. This CDR3 spans 15 amino acids. The germline V gene has CDR1 MNHEY and CDR2 SVGAGI. Trimming removed 7 bases from V and 3 bases from J; junction bases left unmatched: 9. The DNA of the CDR3 is TGTGCCAGCAAGTATCGGGACAGGGCGCACACTGAAGCTTTCTTT. This codes for CASKYRDRAHTEAFF.

The chain employs TRBV3-1 (or the pseudogene TRBV3-2) and TRBJ2-3; D gene ambiguous. Germline values: CDR1 LGHDT, CDR2 YNNKEL (reference sequence). The CDR3 extends over 13 amino acids. V was clipped by 1 base and J by 5 bases, with 7 bases between them. CDR3: CASSQGVQDTQYF. As DNA, the CDR3 is TGTGCCAGCAGCCAAGGGGTCCAAGATACGCAGTATTTT.

The chain links TRBV4-1 to TRBJ1-2; tentative D call: TRBD1 (5 bases). Trimming took 6 bases from V and 7 from J, leaving 12 bases between them. CDR1 is MGHRA and CDR2 is YSYEKL in the germline V gene. This CDR3 comprises 12 residues. The CDR3 coding sequence is TGCGCCAGCAGTTACCAGGGTGCTGGCTACACCTTC. Encoded protein: CASSYQGAGYTF.

The rearrangement links TRBV6-5 to TRBJ1-1, with a weak D call TRBD1 (5 bases). CDR1 and CDR2 from the germline V gene are MNHEY and SVGAGI. V dropped 0 bases and J dropped 3 bases, with 8 bases sitting between them. The CDR3 length is 14 residues. The CDR3 DNA is TGTGCCAGCAGTTACTCCGGGGCCTACACTGAAGCTTTCTTT. It encodes CASSYSGAYTEAFF.

The chain is built from TRBV19 and TRBJ1-5, with D possibly being TRBD1 (6 bases). The V gene lost 3 bases and the J gene lost 1 base, with 13 bases spanning the gap. Germline lookup yields CDR1 LNHDA and CDR2 SQIVND (reference sequence). The CDR3 is 16 residues long. CDR3 nucleotide sequence: TGTGCCAGTAGTATCGTACAGGGCCCGAGCAATCAGCCCCAGCATTTT. The encoded protein is CASSIVQGPSNQPQHF.

The chain employs TRBV11-2 and TRBJ1-2; D is uncertain. There are 14 residues in the CDR3. Trimming took off 1 base at V and 3 bases at J, with 9 bases between the two ends. Germline loops: CDR1 SGHAT, CDR2 FQNNGV. The CDR3 here is CASSLGDGYYGYTF. The CDR3 DNA is TGTGCCAGCAGCTTAGGAGACGGATACTATGGCTACACCTTC.

The chain recombines TRBV10-3 with TRBJ2-3, with a weak D call TRBD1 (6 bases). Germline V gene data show CDR1 as ENHRY and CDR2 as SYGVKD. V was shortened by 6 bases and J by 3 bases, with 10 bases between the two germline ends. There are 13 residues in the CDR3. The CDR3 bases are TGTGCCATCAGCCTCGGACAGACAGATACGCAGTATTTT. Translation gives CAISLGQTDTQYF.

A note on this clone: The junction departs from germline at one end; a sequencing error may be responsible. The chain recombines TRBV20-1 with TRBJ2-7; unclear D gene. The CDR3 spans 11 residues. Germline loops: CDR1 DFQATT, CDR2 SNEGSKA (reference sequence). This CDR3 is CSARDTYEQYF. CDR3 in DNA: TGCAGTGCAAGAGACACCTACGAGCAGTACTTC.

The CDR3 DNA sequence: TGCAGTGCTAGTACCCCGTTGGGCGATGGCTACACCTTC. Protein sequence: CSASTPLGDGYTF. J is TRBJ1-2 and V is TRBV20-1; D unclear. Trimming left V 3 bases short and J 6 bases short, with 14 bases between. The CDR3 spans 13 residues. CDR1 and CDR2 (germline): DFQATT, SNEGSKA (reference sequence).

V is TRBV6-5 and J is TRBJ1-5; a possible D gene is TRBD1 (6 bases). Trimming stripped 6 bases from V and 2 bases from J, with 11 bases between. The CDR3 contains 14 residues. Germline lookup yields CDR1 MNHEY and CDR2 SVGAGI. CDR3: CASRYREGNQPQHF. As DNA, the CDR3 is TGTGCCAGCAGATACAGGGAAGGCAATCAGCCCCAGCATTTT.

The chain links TRBV6-5 to TRBJ1-2; D not certain. Germline V gene lookup returns CDR1 MNHEY and CDR2 SVGAGI. V gave up 6 bases and J gave up 8 bases, with 16 bases separating them. This CDR3 contains 13 residues. DNA of the CDR3: TGTGCCAGCAGCATCCCGGGGTCGCGCGGCTACACCTTC. Its protein product is CASSIPGSRGYTF.

V is TRBV5-6 and J is TRBJ1-5; the D gene is possibly TRBD1 (6 bases). CDR3 length equals 16 residues. Germline assignment: CDR1 SGHDT and CDR2 YYEEEE. The V end was cut by 3 bases, the J end by 1 base, with 14 bases between. DNA for the CDR3: TGTGCCAGCAGCTCTGAGCTTCAGGGGAGCAATCAGCCCCAGCATTTT. Residues: CASSSELQGSNQPQHF.

V gene TRBV5-6 combines with J gene TRBJ1-2; a possible D gene is TRBD1 (6 bases). Germline CDR1 SGHDT, CDR2 YYEEEE. This CDR3 is 12 amino acids long. V was pared by 3 bases and J by 8 bases, with 11 bases between. DNA for the CDR3: TGTGCCAGCAGCTGGAGGGGGGTCGGCTACACCTTC. Residues: CASSWRGVGYTF.

This clone occurred once. V usage is TRBV5-4 and J usage is TRBJ2-7, with TRBD2 identical over 8 bases. This CDR3 contains 17 residues. Unmatched junction bases numbered 15, after V lost 4 bases and J lost 3 bases. The germline V gene encodes CDR1 SGHNT and CDR2 YYREEE (reference sequence). CDR3 protein: CASSGQVARGARYEQYF. The CDR3 bases are TGTGCCAGCAGCGGTCAGGTGGCGCGGGGGGCTCGCTACGAGCAGTACTTC. The full variable domain, completed using reference TRBV5-4 and TRBJ2-7, is ETGVTQSPTHLIKTRGQQVTLRCSSQSGHNTVSWYQQALGQGPQFIFQYYREEENGRGNFPPRFSGLQFPNYSSELNVNALELDDSALYLCASSGQVARGARYEQYFGPGTRLTVT.

V is TRBV29-1 and J is TRBJ2-2, with a weak D call TRBD1 (7 bases). Trimming pared 7 bases from V and 6 bases from J, leaving 15 bases between. This CDR3 has 13 residues. Germline V gives CDR1 SQVTM, CDR2 ANQGSEA. The CDR3 DNA is TGCAGCGGGGAAACAGGGGAGGCCGGGGAGCTGTTTTTT. Its protein is CSGETGEAGELFF.

V usage is TRBV5-1 and J usage is TRBJ2-7, with a tentative D call TRBD1 (6 bases). Trimming took 0 bases from V and 7 from J, leaving 17 bases between them. Per the germline V gene, CDR1 is SGHRS and CDR2 is YFSETQ. This CDR3 contains 15 residues. The CDR3 sequence: CASSLATGTPSEQYF. The CDR3 bases are TGCGCCAGCAGCTTGGCGACGGGGACACCCTCAGAGCAGTACTTC. Together with reference TRBV5-1 and TRBJ2-7, the CDR3 gives the full variable domain: KAGVTQTPRYLIKTRGQQVTLSCSPISGHRSVSWYQQTPGQGLQFLFEYFSETQRNKGNFPGRFSGRQFSNSRSEMNVSTLELGDSALYLCASSLATGTPSEQYFGPGTRLTVT.

The chain employs TRBV6-4 and TRBJ2-1, with 13 bases fitting TRBD2. V gave up 2 bases and J gave up 6 bases; unmatched junction bases: 1. CDR1 and CDR2 (germline): MRHNA, SNTAGT. CDR3 size: 15 residues. This chain's CDR3 is CASSDTSGGANEQFF. CDR3 DNA: TGTGCCAGCAGTGACACTAGCGGGGGGGCCAATGAGCAGTTCTTC.

The V gene is TRBV4-1, the J gene TRBJ2-1; 7 bases align to TRBD2. The ends lost 6 bases at V and 7 bases at J; junction bases unmatched: 18. The CDR3 consists of 17 residues. Looked up from germline, CDR1 is MGHRA and CDR2 is YSYEKL. The CDR3: CASSPKPSGLGGNEQFF. CDR3 sequence (DNA): TGCGCCAGCAGTCCGAAACCTAGCGGTCTCGGGGGTAATGAGCAGTTCTTC.

The CDR3 spells CASSLSAANTEAFF. The CDR3 bases are TGTGCCAGCAGCTTATCGGCAGCCAACACTGAAGCTTTCTTT. The chain is built from TRBV7-9 and TRBJ1-1, with D unclear. V was clipped by 2 bases and J by 2 bases, with 9 bases between them. The germline gives CDR1 SEHNR, CDR2 FQNEAQ (reference sequence). The CDR3 runs to 14 residues. Drawing the rest from reference TRBV7-9 and TRBJ1-1, the complete variable domain is DTGVSQNPRHKITKRGQNVTFRCDPISEHNRLYWYRQTLGQGPEFLTYFQNEAQLEKSRLLSDRFSAERPKGSFSTLEIQRTEQGDSAMYLCASSLSAANTEAFFGQGTRLTVV.